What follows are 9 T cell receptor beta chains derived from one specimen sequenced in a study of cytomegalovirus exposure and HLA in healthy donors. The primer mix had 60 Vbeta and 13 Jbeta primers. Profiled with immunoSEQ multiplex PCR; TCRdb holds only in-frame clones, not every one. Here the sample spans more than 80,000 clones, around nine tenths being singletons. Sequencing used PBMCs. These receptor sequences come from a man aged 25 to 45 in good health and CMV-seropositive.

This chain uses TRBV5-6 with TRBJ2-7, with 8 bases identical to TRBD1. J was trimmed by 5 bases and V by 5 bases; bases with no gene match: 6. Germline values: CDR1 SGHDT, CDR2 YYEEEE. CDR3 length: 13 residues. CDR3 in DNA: TGTGCCAGCAGGGTGACAGGGGCCCACGAGCAGTACTTC. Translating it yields CASRVTGAHEQYF.

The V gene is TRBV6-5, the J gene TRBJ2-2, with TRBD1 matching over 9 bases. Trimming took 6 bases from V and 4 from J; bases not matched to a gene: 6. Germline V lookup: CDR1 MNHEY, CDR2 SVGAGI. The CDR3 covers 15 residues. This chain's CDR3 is CASSRTGVVTGELFF. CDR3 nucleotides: TGTGCCAGCAGCAGGACAGGGGTGGTCACCGGGGAGCTGTTTTTT.

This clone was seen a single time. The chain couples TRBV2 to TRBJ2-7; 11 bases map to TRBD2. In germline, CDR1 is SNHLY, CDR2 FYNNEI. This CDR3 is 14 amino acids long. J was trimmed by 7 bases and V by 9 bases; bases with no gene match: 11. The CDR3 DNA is TGTGCCAGTAAACCGGGACTAGCGGCCTTTGAGCAGTACTTC. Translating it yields CASKPGLAAFEQYF. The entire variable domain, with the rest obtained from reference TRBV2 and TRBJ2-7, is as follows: EPEVTQTPSHQVTQMGQEVILRCVPISNHLYFYWYRQILGQKVEFLVSFYNNEISEKSEIFDDQFSVERPDGSNFTLKIRSTKLEDSAMYFCASKPGLAAFEQYFGPGTRLTVT.

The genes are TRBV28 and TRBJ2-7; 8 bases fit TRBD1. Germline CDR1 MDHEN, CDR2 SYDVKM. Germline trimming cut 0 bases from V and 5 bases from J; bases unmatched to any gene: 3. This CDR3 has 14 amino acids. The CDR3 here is CASSLWDRVHEQYF. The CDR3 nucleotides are TGTGCCAGCAGTTTATGGGACAGGGTGCACGAGCAGTACTTC.

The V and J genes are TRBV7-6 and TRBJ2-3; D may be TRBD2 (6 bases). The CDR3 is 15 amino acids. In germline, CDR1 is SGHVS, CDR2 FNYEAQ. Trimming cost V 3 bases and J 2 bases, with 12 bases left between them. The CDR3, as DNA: TGTGCCAGCAGCTTTAGCGGAAGTAACACAGATACGCAGTATTTT. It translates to CASSFSGSNTDTQYF.

CDR3 protein: CASSRGGYNEQFF. CDR3 DNA: TGTGCCAGCTCCAGAGGGGGTTACAATGAGCAGTTCTTC. The chain links TRBV7-9 to TRBJ2-1, with D possibly TRBD1 on 6 matching bases. V dropped 8 bases and J dropped 4 bases, with 12 bases sitting between them. This CDR3 is 13 amino acids long. Germline V lookup: CDR1 SEHNR, CDR2 FQNEAQ (reference sequence).

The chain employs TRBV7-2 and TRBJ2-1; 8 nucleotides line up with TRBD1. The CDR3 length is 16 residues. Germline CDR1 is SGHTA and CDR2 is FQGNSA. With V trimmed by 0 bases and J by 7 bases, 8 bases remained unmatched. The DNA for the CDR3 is TGTGCCAGCAGCTTAGCCAGGGGGCGGTTAGGGAATGAGCAGTTCTTC. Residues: CASSLARGRLGNEQFF.

The CDR3 DNA sequence: TGTGCCAGCAGCTCCCTTGGTAGGGGCTCCTACAATGAGCAGTTCTTC. Amino acids: CASSSLGRGSYNEQFF. V and J are TRBV7-6 and TRBJ2-1; D perhaps matches TRBD1 (5 bases). Trimming took 4 bases from V and 0 from J, leaving 13 bases between them. Germline loops: CDR1 SGHVS, CDR2 FNYEAQ. This CDR3 is 16 amino acids long.

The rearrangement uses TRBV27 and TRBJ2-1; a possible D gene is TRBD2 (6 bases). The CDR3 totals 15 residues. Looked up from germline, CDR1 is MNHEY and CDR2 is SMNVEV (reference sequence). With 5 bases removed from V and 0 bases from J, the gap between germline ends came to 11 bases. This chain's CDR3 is CASSVVADSYNEQFF. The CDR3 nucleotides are TGTGCCAGCAGTGTGGTAGCGGACTCCTACAATGAGCAGTTCTTC.